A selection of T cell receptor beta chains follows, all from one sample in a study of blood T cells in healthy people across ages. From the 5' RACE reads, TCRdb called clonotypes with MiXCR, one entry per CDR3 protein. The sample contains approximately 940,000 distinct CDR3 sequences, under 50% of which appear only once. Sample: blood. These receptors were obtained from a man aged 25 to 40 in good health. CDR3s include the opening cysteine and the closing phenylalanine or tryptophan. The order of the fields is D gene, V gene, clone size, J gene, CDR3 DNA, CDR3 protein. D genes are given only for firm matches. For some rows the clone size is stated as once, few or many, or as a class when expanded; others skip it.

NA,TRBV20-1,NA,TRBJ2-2,TGCAGTGCTAGAGATCCAATAACCGGGGAGCTGTTTTTT,CSARDPITGELFF
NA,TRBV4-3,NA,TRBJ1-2,TGCGCCAGCAGCCAAGAGGCAGGCGGGCACTATGGCTACACCTTC,CASSQEAGGHYGYTF
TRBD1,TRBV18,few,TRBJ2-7,TGTGCCAGCTCACAGCCGGGACAGGGTGGCTACGAGCAGTACTTC,CASSQPGQGGYEQYF
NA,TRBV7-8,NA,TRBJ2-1,TGTGCCAGCAGCCCAGGTTACAGCTCCTACAATGAGCAGTTCTTC,CASSPGYSSYNEQFF
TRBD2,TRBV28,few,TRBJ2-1,TGTGCCAGCAGCCGAAGAGGGCGGGGGGCCAATGAGCAGTTCTTC,CASSRRGRGANEQFF
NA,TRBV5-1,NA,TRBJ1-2,TGCGCCAGCAGCTCCGCGGGGGAAGGATATGGCTACACCTTC,CASSSAGEGYGYTF
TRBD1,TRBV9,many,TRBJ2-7,TGTGCCAGCAGCCCTAGCCCGCAGGGGGCTTACGAGCAGTACTTC,CASSPSPQGAYEQYF
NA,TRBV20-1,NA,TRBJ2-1,TGCAGTGCTGGCCCGGGTACTGAGCAGTTCTTC,CSAGPGTEQFF
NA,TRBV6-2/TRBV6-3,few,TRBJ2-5,TGTGCCAGCAGTCCCGGGACACTAGGAGGAGAGACCCAGTACTTC,CASSPGTLGGETQYF
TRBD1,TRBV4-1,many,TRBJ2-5,TGTGCCAGCAGCCAAGGGACAGCTCAAGAGACCCAGTACTTC,CASSQGTAQETQYF
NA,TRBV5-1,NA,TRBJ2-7,TGCGCCAGCAGCTCCAGGGATCCCTACGAGCAGTACTTC,CASSSRDPYEQYF
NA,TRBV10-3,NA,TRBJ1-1,TGTGCCATCAGTAACTCTATGAACACTGAAGCTTTCTTT,CAISNSMNTEAFF
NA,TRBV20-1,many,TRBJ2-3,TGCAGTGCTAGACGTTATGAAACCCCACCGCAGTATTTT,CSARRYETPPQYF
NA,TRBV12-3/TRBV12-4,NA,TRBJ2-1,TGTGCCAGCAGGAGGACACTTGTAGACAATGAGCAGTTCTTC,CASRRTLVDNEQFF
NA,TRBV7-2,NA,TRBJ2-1,TGTGCCAGCAGCTTAGCACGCCCCGCGTACAATGAGCAGTTCTTC,CASSLARPAYNEQFF
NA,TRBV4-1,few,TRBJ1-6,TGCGCCAGCAGCCAAGGCTCACCCCTCCACTTT,CASSQGSPLHF
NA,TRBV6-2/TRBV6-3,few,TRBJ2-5,TGTGCCAGCAACCCCCGGGCCCAAGAGACCCAGTACTTC,CASNPRAQETQYF
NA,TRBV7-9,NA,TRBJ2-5,TGTGCCAGCAGGGTGTACCAAGAGACCCAGTACTTC,CASRVYQETQYF
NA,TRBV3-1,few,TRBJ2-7,TGTGCCAGCAGCTCGCGTCAGCACGGGGCGTACGAGCAGTACTTC,CASSSRQHGAYEQYF
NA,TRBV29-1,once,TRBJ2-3,TGCAGCGTTAGCAGGGAAGGAGATACGCAGTATTTT,CSVSREGDTQYF
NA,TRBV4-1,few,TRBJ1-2,TGCGCCAGCAGCCTTATGGCCGGGGGGGGCGGGAACTATGGCTACACCTTC,CASSLMAGGGGNYGYTF
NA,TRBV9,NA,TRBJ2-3,TGTGCCAGCAGTGTGACCCGACAGGGAGGCGTAGATACGCAGTATTTT,CASSVTRQGGVDTQYF
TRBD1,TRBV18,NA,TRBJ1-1,TGTGCCAGCTCACTTGGGACAGTCACTGAAGCTTTCTTT,CASSLGTVTEAFF